The present TCR beta chain was sequenced within a study of cytomegalovirus exposure and HLA in healthy donors. Only one count was recorded for this clone. The study ran its PCR with 60 Vbeta and 13 Jbeta primers. Only in-frame clones appear in the TCRdb table, and some are missing; sequencing was by immunoSEQ multiplex PCR. Here the sample spans some 110,000 clones, roughly three quarters being singletons. The CDR3 extends over 12 amino acids. V dropped 10 bases and J dropped 4; count of bases not matched to a gene: 5. Germline V gives CDR1 LNHDA, CDR2 SQIVND (reference sequence). V is TRBV19 and J is TRBJ2-7; 9 positions match TRBD2. Sequenced input: PBMCs. The sequence was collected from a middle-aged man in good health and CMV-seronegative. The CDR3, as DNA: TGTGCCACCCAGACTAGCGGATACGAGCAGTACTTC. Protein product: CATQTSGYEQYF.